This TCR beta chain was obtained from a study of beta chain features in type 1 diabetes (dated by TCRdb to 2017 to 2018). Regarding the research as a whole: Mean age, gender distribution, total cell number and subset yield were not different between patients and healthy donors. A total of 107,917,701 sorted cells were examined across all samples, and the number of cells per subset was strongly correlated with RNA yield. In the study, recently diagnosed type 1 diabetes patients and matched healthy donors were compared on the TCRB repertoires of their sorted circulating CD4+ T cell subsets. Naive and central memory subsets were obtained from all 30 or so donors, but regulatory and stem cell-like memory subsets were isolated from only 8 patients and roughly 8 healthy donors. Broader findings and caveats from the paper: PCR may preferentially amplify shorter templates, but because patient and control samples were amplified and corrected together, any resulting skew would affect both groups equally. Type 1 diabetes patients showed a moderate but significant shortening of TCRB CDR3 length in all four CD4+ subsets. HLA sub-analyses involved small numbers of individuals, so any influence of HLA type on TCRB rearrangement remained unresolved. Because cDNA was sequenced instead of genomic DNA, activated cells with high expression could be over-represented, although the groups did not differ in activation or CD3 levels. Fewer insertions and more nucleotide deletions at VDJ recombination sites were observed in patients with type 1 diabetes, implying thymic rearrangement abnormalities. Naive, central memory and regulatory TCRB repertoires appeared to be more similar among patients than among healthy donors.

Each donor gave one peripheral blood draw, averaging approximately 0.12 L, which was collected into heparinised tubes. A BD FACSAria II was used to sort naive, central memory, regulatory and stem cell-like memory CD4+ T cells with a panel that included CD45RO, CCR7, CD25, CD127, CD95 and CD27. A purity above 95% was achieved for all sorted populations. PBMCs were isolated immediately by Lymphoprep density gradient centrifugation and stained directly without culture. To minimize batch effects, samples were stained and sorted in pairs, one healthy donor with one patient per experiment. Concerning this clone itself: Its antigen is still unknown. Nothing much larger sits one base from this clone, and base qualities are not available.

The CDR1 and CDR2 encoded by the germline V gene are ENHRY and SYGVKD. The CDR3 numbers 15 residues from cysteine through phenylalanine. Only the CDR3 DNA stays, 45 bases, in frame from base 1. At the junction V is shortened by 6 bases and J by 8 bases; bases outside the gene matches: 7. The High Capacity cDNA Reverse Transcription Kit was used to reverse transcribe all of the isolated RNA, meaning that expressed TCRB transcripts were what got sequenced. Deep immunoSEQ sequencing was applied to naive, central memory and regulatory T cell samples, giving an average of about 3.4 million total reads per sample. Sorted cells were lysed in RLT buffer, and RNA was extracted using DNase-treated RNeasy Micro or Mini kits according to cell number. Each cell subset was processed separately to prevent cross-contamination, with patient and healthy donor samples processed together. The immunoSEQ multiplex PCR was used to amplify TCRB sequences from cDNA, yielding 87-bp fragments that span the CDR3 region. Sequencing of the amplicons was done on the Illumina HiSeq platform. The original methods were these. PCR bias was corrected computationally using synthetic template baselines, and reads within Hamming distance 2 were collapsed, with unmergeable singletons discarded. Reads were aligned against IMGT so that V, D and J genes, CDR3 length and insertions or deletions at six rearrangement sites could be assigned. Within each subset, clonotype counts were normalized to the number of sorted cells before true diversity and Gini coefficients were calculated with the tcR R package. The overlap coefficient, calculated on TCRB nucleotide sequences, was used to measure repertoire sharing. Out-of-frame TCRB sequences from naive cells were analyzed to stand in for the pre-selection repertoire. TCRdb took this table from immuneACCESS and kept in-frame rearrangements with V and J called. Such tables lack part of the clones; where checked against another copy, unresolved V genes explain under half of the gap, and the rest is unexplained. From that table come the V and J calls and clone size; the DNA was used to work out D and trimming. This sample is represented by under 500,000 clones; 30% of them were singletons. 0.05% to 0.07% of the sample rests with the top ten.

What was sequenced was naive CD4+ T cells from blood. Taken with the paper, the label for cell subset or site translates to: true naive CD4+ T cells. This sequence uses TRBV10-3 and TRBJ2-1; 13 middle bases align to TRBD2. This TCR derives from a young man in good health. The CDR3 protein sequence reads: CAIRVLAGGLDEQFF. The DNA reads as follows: TGTGCCATCAGGGTACTAGCGGGAGGGCTCGATGAGCAGTTCTTC.